The rows below give T cell receptor beta chains drawn from one sample of a study of T cell responses to AZD1222 COVID-19 vaccine. Produced via immunoSEQ multiplex PCR; TCRdb's table is partial and in-frame only. The sample consists of around 65,000 clones, 70% to 90% of them appearing once. The starting material was peripheral blood, obtained 28 days after the second AZD1222 dose. The source of these receptors is an adult who received the AZD1222 COVID-19 vaccine. CDR3s leave out the opening cysteine and the closing phenylalanine or tryptophan.

j_gene	v_gene	CDR3aa
TRBJ2-3	TRBV6-6	ASSWDRGTTDTQY
TRBJ2-7	TRBV5-4	ASSLPHRGSSYEQY
TRBJ2-7	TRBV19	ASSIGRGGSYEQY
TRBJ1-1	TRBV7-9	ASSRGRDTEAF
TRBJ1-5	TRBV4-1	ASSRDTGANQPQH
TRBJ1-5	TRBV10-3	AISETPPLQH
TRBJ1-6	TRBV14	ASNPGGNSPLH
TRBJ2-4	TRBV9	ASSVDPAAKNIQY
TRBJ1-6	TRBV5-1	ASSFLGVFAYNSPLH
TRBJ1-1	TRBV6-5	ASSWIGTGRTEAF
TRBJ1-2	TRBV19	ASSSSVGHGYT
TRBJ2-7	TRBV3-1/TRBV3-2	ASSQLVAGAGAYEQY
TRBJ2-7	TRBV7-9	ASSLALINEQY
TRBJ2-1	TRBV2	ASSWTGGNSYNEQF